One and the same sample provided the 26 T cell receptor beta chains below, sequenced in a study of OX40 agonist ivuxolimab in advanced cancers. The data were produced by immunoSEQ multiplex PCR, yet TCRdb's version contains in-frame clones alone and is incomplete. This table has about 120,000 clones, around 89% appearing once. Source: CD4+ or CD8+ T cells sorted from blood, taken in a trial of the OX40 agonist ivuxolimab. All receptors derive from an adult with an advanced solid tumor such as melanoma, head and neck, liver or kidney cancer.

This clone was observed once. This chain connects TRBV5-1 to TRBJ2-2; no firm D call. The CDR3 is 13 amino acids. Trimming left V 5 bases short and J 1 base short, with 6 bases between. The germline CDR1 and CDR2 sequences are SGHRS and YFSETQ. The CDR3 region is CASSKGNTGELFF. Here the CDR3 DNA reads TGCGCCAGCAGTAAGGGGAACACCGGGGAGCTGTTTTTT.

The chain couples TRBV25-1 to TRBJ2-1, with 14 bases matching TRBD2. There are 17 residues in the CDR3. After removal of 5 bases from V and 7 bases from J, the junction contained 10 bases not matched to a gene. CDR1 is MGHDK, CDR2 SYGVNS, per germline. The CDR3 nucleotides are TGTGCCAGCAGTTCCCGGACTAGCGGGGGGTCGGATAATGAGCAGTTCTTC. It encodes CASSSRTSGGSDNEQFF. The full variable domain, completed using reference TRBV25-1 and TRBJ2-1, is EADIYQTPRYLVIGTGKKITLECSQTMGHDKMYWYQQDPGMELHLIHYSYGVNSTEKGDLSSESTVSRIRTEHFPLTLESARPSHTSQYLCASSSRTSGGSDNEQFFGPGTRLTVL.

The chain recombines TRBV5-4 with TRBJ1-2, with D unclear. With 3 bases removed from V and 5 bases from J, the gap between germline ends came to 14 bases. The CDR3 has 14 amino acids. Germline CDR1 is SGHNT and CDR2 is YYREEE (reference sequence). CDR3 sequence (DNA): TGTGCCAGCAGCTCCGGATTCCGTGTGTATGGCTACACCTTC. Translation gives CASSSGFRVYGYTF.

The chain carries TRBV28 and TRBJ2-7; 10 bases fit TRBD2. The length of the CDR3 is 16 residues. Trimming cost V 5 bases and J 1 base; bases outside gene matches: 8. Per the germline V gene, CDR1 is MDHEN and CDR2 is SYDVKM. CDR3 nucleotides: TGTGCCAGCAGTGGGGCTAGCGGGGGCCATTCCTACGAGCAGTACTTC. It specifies CASSGASGGHSYEQYF.

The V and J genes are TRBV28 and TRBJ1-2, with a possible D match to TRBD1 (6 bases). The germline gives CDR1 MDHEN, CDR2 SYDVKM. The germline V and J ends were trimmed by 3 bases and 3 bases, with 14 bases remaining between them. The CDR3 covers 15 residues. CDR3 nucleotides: TGTGCCAGCAGTTTCTCAGGGGTTCGGCACTATGGCTACACCTTC. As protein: CASSFSGVRHYGYTF.

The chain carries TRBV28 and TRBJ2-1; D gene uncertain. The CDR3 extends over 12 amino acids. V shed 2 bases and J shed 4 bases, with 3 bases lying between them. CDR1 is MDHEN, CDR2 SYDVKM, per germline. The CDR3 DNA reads TGTGCCAGCAGTTTACCTTACAATGAGCAGTTCTTC. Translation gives CASSLPYNEQFF.

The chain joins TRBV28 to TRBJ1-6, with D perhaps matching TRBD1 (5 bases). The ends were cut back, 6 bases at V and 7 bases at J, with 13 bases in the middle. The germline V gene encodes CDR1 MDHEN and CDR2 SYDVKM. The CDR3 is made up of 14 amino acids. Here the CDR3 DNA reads TGTGCCAGCAGGGGGCCCACCGCCAATTCACCCCTCCACTTT. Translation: CASRGPTANSPLHF.

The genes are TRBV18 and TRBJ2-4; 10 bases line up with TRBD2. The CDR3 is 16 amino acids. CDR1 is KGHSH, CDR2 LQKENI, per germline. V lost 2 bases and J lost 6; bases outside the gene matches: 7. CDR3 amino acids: CASSPASGGALNIQYF. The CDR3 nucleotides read TGTGCCAGCTCACCAGCGAGCGGGGGGGCCCTAAACATTCAGTACTTC.

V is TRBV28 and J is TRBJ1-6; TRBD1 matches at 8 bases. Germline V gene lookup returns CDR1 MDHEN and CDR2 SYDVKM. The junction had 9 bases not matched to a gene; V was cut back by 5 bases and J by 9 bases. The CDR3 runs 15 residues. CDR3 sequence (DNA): TGTGCCAGCAGTACCCCGGGACAGGCTGGTTCACCCCTCCACTTT. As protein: CASSTPGQAGSPLHF.

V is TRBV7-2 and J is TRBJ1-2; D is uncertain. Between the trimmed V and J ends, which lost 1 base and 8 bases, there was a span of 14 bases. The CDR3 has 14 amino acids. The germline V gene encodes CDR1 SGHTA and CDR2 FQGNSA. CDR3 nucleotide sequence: TGTGCCAGCAGCTTAGACCGGGTCAATGGGGGCTACACCTTC. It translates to CASSLDRVNGGYTF.

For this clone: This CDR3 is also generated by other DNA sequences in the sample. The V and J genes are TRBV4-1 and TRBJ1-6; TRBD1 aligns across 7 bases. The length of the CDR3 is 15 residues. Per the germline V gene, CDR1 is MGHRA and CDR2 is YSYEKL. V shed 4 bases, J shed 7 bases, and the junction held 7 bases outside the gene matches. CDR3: CASSLTGENNSPLHF. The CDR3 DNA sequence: TGCGCCAGCAGCCTAACAGGGGAGAACAATTCACCCCTCCACTTT.

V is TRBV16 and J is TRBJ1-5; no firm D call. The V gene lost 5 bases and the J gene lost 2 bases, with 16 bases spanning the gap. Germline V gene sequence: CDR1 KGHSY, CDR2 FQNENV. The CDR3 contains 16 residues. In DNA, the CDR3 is TGTGCCAGCAGCATGAGAGTACAAGCCGGCAATCAGCCCCAGCATTTT. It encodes CASSMRVQAGNQPQHF. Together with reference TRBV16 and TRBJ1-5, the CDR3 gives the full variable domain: GEEVAQTPKHLVRGEGQKAKLYCAPIKGHSYVFWYQQVLKNEFKFLISFQNENVFDETGMPKERFSAKCLPNSPCSLEIQATKLEDSAVYFCASSMRVQAGNQPQHFGDGTRLSIL.

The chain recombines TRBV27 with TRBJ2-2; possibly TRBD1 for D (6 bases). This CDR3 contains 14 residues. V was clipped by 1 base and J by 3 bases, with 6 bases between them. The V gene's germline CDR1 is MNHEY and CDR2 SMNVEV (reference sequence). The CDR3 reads CASSLYRDTGELFF. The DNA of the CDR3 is TGTGCCAGCAGTTTATACAGGGACACCGGGGAGCTGTTTTTT.

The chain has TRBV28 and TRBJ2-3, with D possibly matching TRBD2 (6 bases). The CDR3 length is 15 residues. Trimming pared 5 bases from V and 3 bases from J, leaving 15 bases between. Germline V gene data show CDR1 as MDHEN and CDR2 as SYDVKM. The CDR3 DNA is TGTGCCAGCAGTCCGCCGCGGGGAGGAACAGATACGCAGTATTTT. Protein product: CASSPPRGGTDTQYF. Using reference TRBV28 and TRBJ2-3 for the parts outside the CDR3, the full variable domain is DVKVTQSSRYLVKRTGEKVFLECVQDMDHENMFWYRQDPGLGLRLIYFSYDVKMKEKGDIPEGYSVSREKKERFSLILESASTNQTSMYLCASSPPRGGTDTQYFGPGTRLTVL.

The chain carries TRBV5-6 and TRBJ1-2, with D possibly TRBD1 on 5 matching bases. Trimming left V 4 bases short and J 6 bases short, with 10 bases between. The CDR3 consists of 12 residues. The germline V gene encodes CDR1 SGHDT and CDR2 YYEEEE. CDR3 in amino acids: CASSRGVDGYTF. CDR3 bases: TGTGCCAGCAGCCGGGGGGTTGATGGCTACACCTTC.

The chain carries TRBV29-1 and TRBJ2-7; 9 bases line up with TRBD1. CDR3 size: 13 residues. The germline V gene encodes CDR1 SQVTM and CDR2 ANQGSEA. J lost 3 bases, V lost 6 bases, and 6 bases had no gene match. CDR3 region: CSVRTGAVYEQYF. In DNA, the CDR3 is TGCAGCGTCCGGACAGGGGCGGTCTACGAGCAGTACTTC.

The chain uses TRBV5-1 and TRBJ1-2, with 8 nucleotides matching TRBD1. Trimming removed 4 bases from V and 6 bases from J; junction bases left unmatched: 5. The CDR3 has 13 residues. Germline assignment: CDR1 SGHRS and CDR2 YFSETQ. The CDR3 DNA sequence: TGCGCCAGCAGCCAACAGGGGGAGCATGGCTACACCTTC. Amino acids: CASSQQGEHGYTF.

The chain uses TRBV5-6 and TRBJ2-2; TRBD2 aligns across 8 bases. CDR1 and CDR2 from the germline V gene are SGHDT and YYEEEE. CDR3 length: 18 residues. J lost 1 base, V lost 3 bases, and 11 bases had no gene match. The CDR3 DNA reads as TGTGCCAGCAGCTACCCTCCCCCAAGCGGGGGGAACACCGGGGAGCTGTTTTTT. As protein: CASSYPPPSGGNTGELFF.

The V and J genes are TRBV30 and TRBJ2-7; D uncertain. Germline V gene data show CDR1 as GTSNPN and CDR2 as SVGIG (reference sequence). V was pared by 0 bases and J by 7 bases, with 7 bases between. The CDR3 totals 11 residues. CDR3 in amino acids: CAWSVTAEQYF. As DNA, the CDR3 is TGTGCCTGGAGTGTAACGGCTGAGCAGTACTTC.

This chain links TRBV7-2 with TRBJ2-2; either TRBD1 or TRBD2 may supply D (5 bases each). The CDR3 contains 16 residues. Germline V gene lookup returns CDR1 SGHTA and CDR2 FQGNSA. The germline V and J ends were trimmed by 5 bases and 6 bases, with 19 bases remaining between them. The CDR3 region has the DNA TGTGCCAGCAGCCCCCGGGGCAGGCAGGAGGCCGGGGAGCTGTTTTTT. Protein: CASSPRGRQEAGELFF.

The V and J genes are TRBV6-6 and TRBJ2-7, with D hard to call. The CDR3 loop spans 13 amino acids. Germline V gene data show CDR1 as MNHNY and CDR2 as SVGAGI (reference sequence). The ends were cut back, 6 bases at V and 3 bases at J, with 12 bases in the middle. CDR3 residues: CASSLPRGYEQYF. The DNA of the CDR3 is TGTGCCAGCAGCCTACCCCGAGGCTACGAGCAGTACTTC.

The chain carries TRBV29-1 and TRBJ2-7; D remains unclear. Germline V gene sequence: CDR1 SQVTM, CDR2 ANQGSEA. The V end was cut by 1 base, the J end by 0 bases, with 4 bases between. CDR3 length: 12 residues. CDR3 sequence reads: CSVEAGSYEQYF. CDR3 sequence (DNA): TGCAGCGTTGAAGCGGGCTCCTACGAGCAGTACTTC.

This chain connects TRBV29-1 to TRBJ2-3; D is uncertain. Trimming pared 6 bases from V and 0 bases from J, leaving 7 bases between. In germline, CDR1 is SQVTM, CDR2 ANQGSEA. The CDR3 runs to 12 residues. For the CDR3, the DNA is TGCAGCGTATCAGATAGCACAGATACGCAGTATTTT. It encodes CSVSDSTDTQYF.

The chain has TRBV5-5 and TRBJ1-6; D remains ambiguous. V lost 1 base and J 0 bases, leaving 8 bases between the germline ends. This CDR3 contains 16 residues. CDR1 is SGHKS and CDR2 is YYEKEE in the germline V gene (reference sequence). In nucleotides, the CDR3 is TGTGCCAGCAGCTTGAGGATGAGCTCCTATAATTCACCCCTCCACTTT. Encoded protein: CASSLRMSSYNSPLHF.

The CDR3 sequence is CASSPRGPDRADTQYF. CDR3 DNA: TGTGCCAGCTCACCGCGGGGTCCTGACCGGGCAGATACGCAGTATTTT. The genes are TRBV18 and TRBJ2-3, with D perhaps TRBD2 (6 bases). The CDR3 covers 16 residues. Trimming cost V 3 bases and J 4 bases, with 17 bases left between them. The germline V gene encodes CDR1 KGHSH and CDR2 LQKENI.

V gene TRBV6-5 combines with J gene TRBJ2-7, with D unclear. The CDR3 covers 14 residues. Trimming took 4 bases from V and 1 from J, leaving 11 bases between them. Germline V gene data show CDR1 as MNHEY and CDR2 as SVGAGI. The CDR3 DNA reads TGTGCCAGCAGTTCTTTCTCAGCTTCCTACGAGCAGTACTTC. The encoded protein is CASSSFSASYEQYF.